This paragraph reports one T cell receptor (beta chain). This clonotype occurred many times. Its specific antigen is unknown. No base quality values were provided; no much bigger clone lies one nucleotide off. The sample originates from a study of response to subunit inactivated influenza vaccine listed by TCRdb under 2018. Regarding the research as a whole: To follow how T cells responded to a trivalent subunit inactivated influenza vaccine, the researchers relied on deep quantitative profiling of the T cell receptor repertoire. General study outcomes and caveats: According to the authors, only a limited number of new T cells may be recruited by each seasonal influenza vaccination.

CDR1 KGHSH and CDR2 LQKENI are derived from the germline V gene. V was cut back by 8 bases and J by 5 bases, leaving a gap of 10 bases between them. The cysteine opens and the phenylalanine closes a CDR3 of 13 amino acids. The read is trimmed to its CDR3 DNA, 39 bases read in frame from base 1. Library prep was done by RT-PCR. TCRdb names Illumina HiSeq 2500 as the instrument used. TCRdb applied fastp at Q25 and MiXCR to the public reads, then kept only in-frame beta chains. Under each unique CDR3 protein, matching rows form one entry showing the most common genes and DNA. In this sample the table shows about 570,000 distinct CDR3 sequences, around 11% of which occur a single time. The ten top clones hold approximately 10% of the sample. The same data also went into a second study, on T cells expressing NK-cell markers. Per the second study: The TCR beta cDNA libraries were made using 5'RACE template switching, a step that added both a universal primer site and unique molecular identifiers. Seven to nine donors provided sorted CD3+CD56+NKG2C+, CD3+CD56+NKG2C- and CD3+CD56-NKG2C+ T-cell subsets, whose TCR beta-chain repertoires were profiled. Among the eight sequenced donors, seven were HCMV-seropositive and one was HCMV-seronegative. In several experiments an anti-gammadeltaTCR antibody was added to restrict sorting to alphabetaTCR-expressing T cells. In roughly six donors, the dominant CD3+CD56+NKG2C+ clonotypes ranked among the top 10 CD8+ clonotypes, making up about 1.0-8% of CD8+ T cells. Those dominant clonotypes were again the most abundant among CD3+CD56-NKG2C+ cells in several donors, at about 25-60.1%. Whether the expanded NKG2C-expressing T cell clones were specific for HCMV antigens was left unclear. The study sequenced eight donors, all healthy volunteers chosen at random: three men and five women. A commercial ELISA kit detecting HCMV-specific IgG in serum was used to determine HCMV serostatus. Ficoll density gradient centrifugation was used to isolate peripheral blood mononuclear cells from blood. For five to seven donors, unsorted PBMC were also used to sequence bulk peripheral blood T-cell repertoires. Priming for cDNA synthesis came from the TCR beta constant segment, and two successive PCR amplification steps followed. Libraries were sequenced as 2 x 150 bp reads on Illumina HiSeq 2000/2500, MiSeq or NextSeq. Reads were demultiplexed and grouped by UMI with MIGEC, and clonotypes were assembled and quantified with MiTCR. To exclude erroneous sequences, any TCR cDNA sequence not supported by at least two reads was discarded. The tcR package was used for downstream repertoire analysis, and clonotypes were matched between fractions using CDR3 nucleotide sequence together with V segment. VDJmatch was used to annotate antigen specificity against VDJdb, with one amino acid substitution in CDR3 permitted.

The rearranged chain carries TRBV18 and TRBJ1-6; a tentative D call is TRBD1 (5 bases match). This specimen consisted of PBMCs from blood, obtained on the day of vaccination. This sequence was found in a man aged 45 to 65 who received an inactivated influenza vaccine. Donor details come from another sample of the same person, matched by shared clones. This receptor has the CDR3 CASSPTDNSPLHF. The nucleotides read TGTGCCAGCAGCCCGACAGATAATTCACCCCTCCACTTT.